Each of the 14 T cell receptor beta chains below was sequenced from the same sample in a study of blood T cell repertoires in COVID-19. Profiling relied on immunoSEQ multiplex PCR, and the TCRdb table lists in-frame clones only, not all of them. The table has more than 250,000 clones, less than 85% seen once; the top ten hold about 4.9%. The source material was peripheral blood. Receptor source: a man aged 55 to 69 who had recovered from COVID-19.

V is TRBV29-1 and J is TRBJ2-7, with TRBD2 matching over 7 bases. The junction had 3 bases not matched to a gene; V was cut back by 4 bases and J by 3 bases. Germline V gives CDR1 SQVTM, CDR2 ANQGSEA. The CDR3 has 12 amino acids. The CDR3, as DNA: TGCAGCGTTGGGGAGGGCCTCTACGAGCAGTACTTC. It encodes CSVGEGLYEQYF.

The chain joins TRBV12-3 or TRBV12-4 to TRBJ2-2, with D unclear. The CDR3 totals 13 residues. Trimming cost V 2 bases and J 5 bases, with 6 bases left between them. In DNA form, the CDR3 reads TGTGCCAGCAGTTTAAGCAGGACCGGGGAGCTGTTTTTT. It translates to CASSLSRTGELFF.

The chain joins TRBV28 to TRBJ1-1, with D perhaps TRBD1 (5 bases). The germline gives CDR1 MDHEN, CDR2 SYDVKM. The CDR3 runs 16 residues. With 6 bases removed from V and 4 bases from J, the gap between germline ends came to 21 bases. The CDR3 loop is CASRLLRSQAVTEAFF. The DNA for the CDR3 is TGTGCCAGCAGACTACTTCGATCACAGGCGGTCACTGAAGCTTTCTTT.

The chain carries TRBV18 and TRBJ2-1; TRBD2 matches at 11 bases. CDR1 KGHSH and CDR2 LQKENI come from the germline V gene. V shed 0 bases, J shed 5 bases, and the junction held 3 bases outside the gene matches. The CDR3 contains 16 residues. CDR3 amino acids: CASSPPSSGGHNEQFF. CDR3 coding DNA: TGTGCCAGCTCACCACCGTCTAGCGGGGGGCACAATGAGCAGTTCTTC.

V gene TRBV24-1 combines with J gene TRBJ2-3; TRBD2 matches 8 bases. The CDR3 runs to 16 residues. J lost 0 bases, V lost 2 bases, and 3 bases had no gene match. Germline CDR1 reads KGHDR; CDR2 reads SFDVKD. This chain's CDR3 is CATSDSSGSSTDTQYF. CDR3 in DNA: TGTGCCACCAGTGATTCTAGCGGGTCTAGCACAGATACGCAGTATTTT.

This chain connects TRBV10-2 to TRBJ2-1, with D possibly being TRBD2 (6 bases). The CDR3 consists of 13 residues. V was shortened by 5 bases and J by 7 bases, with 12 bases between the two germline ends. Germline V gene sequence: CDR1 WSHSY, CDR2 SAAADI. The DNA of the CDR3 is TGCGCCAGCAGTTGGGGACTCACGAATGAGCAGTTCTTC. Translated: CASSWGLTNEQFF.

The chain joins TRBV4-1 to TRBJ2-1, with D maybe TRBD2 (6 bases). Between the trimmed V and J ends, which lost 4 bases and 3 bases, there was a span of 22 bases. Germline values: CDR1 MGHRA, CDR2 YSYEKL. The CDR3 sequence is 18 residues long. In nucleotides, the CDR3 is TGCGCCAGCAGCCCAAGAGGGCTAGCTAGCGAATTCTACAATGAGCAGTTCTTC. As protein: CASSPRGLASEFYNEQFF.

V and J are TRBV18 and TRBJ1-2; D remains unclear. CDR1 KGHSH and CDR2 LQKENI come from the germline V gene. The CDR3 spans 16 residues. V gave up 6 bases and J gave up 4 bases, with 21 bases separating them. The CDR3 loop is CASSMTRRLEGYGYTF. CDR3 nucleotides: TGTGCCAGCTCTATGACCCGACGCCTGGAGGGCTATGGCTACACCTTC.

This CDR3 is CASSESRRGWGQETQYF. CDR3 bases: TGTGCCAGCAGTGAATCTAGGAGAGGGTGGGGACAAGAGACCCAGTACTTC. The genes are TRBV25-1 and TRBJ2-5; TRBD2 might be the D (5 bases). This CDR3 is 17 amino acids long. Trimming stripped 1 base from V and 2 bases from J, with 17 bases between. Germline V gene lookup returns CDR1 MGHDK and CDR2 SYGVNS. Based on the CDR3 plus reference TRBV25-1 and TRBJ2-5, the full variable domain is EADIYQTPRYLVIGTGKKITLECSQTMGHDKMYWYQQDPGMELHLIHYSYGVNSTEKGDLSSESTVSRIRTEHFPLTLESARPSHTSQYLCASSESRRGWGQETQYFGPGTRLLVL.

The chain carries TRBV9 and TRBJ2-5; D not resolved. This CDR3 has 13 residues. V lost 0 bases to trimming and J lost 7 bases, with 10 bases between them. Germline V gene data show CDR1 as SGDLS and CDR2 as YYNGEE. This CDR3 is CASSVGLSGTQYF. The CDR3 DNA sequence: TGTGCCAGCAGCGTAGGCCTCTCGGGGACCCAGTACTTC.

This rearrangement joins TRBV6-5 to TRBJ2-7; D remains ambiguous. Trimming stripped 6 bases from V and 2 bases from J, with 17 bases between. The CDR3 sequence is 15 residues long. Germline V gene sequence: CDR1 MNHEY, CDR2 SVGAGI. The CDR3 nucleotides read TGTGCCAGCAGCCGCCAAAGGCAGGCCGCCTACGAGCAGTACTTC. Amino acid sequence: CASSRQRQAAYEQYF.

There are a few counts of this clone. The V call is TRBV7-9, the J call TRBJ1-2; weak D call: TRBD1 (6 bases). From germline, CDR1 is SEHNR and CDR2 FQNEAQ (reference sequence). This CDR3 has 13 amino acids. Trimming shortened V by 7 bases and J by 9 bases, and 18 bases separated the two germline ends. The CDR3: CASTRGQSPSYTF. CDR3 coding DNA: TGTGCCAGCACCAGAGGACAGAGCCCTAGCTACACCTTC.

V usage is TRBV6-1 and J usage is TRBJ2-7; tentatively, D is TRBD2 (5 bases). Germline V gives CDR1 MNHNS, CDR2 SASEGT. The CDR3 sequence is 15 residues long. Trimming cost V 3 bases and J 0 bases, with 12 bases left between them. The CDR3 loop is CASSEPGSSSYEQYF. DNA for the CDR3: TGTGCCAGCAGTGAGCCGGGGTCCAGCTCCTACGAGCAGTACTTC.

The chain carries TRBV6-5 and TRBJ1-1, with D possibly TRBD1 on 5 matching bases. The CDR3 contains 12 residues. CDR1 and CDR2 (germline): MNHEY, SVGAGI. The ends were cut back, 6 bases at V and 7 bases at J, with 12 bases in the middle. CDR3 protein: CASRPDSSEAFF. The CDR3 DNA reads as TGTGCCAGCAGACCCGACAGTAGTGAAGCTTTCTTT.